There are a few counts of the clone carrying this TCR beta chain. This CDR3 spans 14 amino acids. The V gene end was trimmed by 1 base and the J gene end by 2 bases; junction bases not matched to a gene: 3. Looked up from germline, CDR1 is DFQATT and CDR2 is SNEGSKA (reference sequence). This sample was taken from a study of identical twins. TCRdb itself ran the 5' RACE reads through MiXCR, one entry per CDR3 protein. This table has 200,000 to 250,000 distinct CDR3 sequences, 7.5% appearing once. The same data also went into a second study, on yellow fever vaccine responses in identical twins.

The chain combines TRBV20-1 with TRBJ2-3; 7 positions match TRBD1. The sequenced material came from memory (CD45RO+) T cells sorted from blood. The receptor comes from a woman between 18 and 30 years old in good health. CDR3 sequence reads: CSARAQGVTDTQYF. The CDR3 DNA sequence: TGCAGTGCTAGAGCCCAGGGGGTCACAGATACGCAGTATTTT.